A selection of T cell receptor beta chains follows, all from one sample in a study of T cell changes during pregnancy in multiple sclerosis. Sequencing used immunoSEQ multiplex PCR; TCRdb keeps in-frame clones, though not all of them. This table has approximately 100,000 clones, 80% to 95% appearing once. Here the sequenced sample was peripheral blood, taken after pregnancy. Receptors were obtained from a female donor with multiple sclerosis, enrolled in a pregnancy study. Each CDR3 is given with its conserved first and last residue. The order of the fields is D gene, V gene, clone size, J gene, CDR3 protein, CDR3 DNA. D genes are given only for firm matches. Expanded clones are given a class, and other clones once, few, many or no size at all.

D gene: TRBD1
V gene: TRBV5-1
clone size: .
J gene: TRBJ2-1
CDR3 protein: CASSLGGTGPIYNEQFF
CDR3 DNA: TGCGCCAGCAGCTTGGGTGGGACAGGGCCTATCTACAATGAGCAGTTCTTC

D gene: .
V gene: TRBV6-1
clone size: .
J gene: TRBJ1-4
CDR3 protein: CASVDRSSSGEKLFF
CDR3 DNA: TGTGCCAGCGTAGACAGGTCCTCCTCGGGGGAAAAACTGTTTTTT

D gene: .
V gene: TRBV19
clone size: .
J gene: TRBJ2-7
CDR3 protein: CASSTALTYEQYF
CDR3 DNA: TGTGCCAGTAGTACCGCGCTCACCTACGAGCAGTACTTC

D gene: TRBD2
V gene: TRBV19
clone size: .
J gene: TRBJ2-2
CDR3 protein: CASSISGLAGGVRELFF
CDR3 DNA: TGTGCCAGTAGTATATCCGGACTAGCGGGGGGGGTCCGGGAGCTGTTTTTT

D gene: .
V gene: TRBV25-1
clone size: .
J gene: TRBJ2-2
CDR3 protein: CASRDSLGGELFF
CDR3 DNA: TGTGCCAGCAGGGACTCCCTGGGGGGGGAGCTGTTTTTT

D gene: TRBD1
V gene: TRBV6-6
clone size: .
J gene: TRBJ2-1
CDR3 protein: CASRWTGQEQFF
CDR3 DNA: TGTGCCAGCCGATGGACAGGGCAAGAGCAGTTCTTC

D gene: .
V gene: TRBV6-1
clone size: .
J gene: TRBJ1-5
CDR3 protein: CASVATDQPQHF
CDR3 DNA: TGTGCCAGCGTAGCAACCGACCAGCCCCAGCATTTT

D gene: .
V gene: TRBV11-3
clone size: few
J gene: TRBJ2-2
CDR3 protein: CASSLSGAGELFF
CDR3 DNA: TGTGCCAGCAGCTTATCAGGGGCCGGGGAGCTGTTTTTT

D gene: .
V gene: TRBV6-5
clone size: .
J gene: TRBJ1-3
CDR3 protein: CASSSPSSGNTIYF
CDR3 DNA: TGTGCCAGCAGTTCCCCGTCCTCTGGAAACACCATATATTTT

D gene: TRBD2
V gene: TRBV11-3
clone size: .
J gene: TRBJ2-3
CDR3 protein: CASSRGGADTQYF
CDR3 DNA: TGTGCCAGCAGCCGGGGGGGGGCAGATACGCAGTATTTT

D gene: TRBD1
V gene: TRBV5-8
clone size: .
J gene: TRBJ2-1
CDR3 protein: CASSLGQGIVYNEQFF
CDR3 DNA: TGTGCCAGCAGCTTGGGACAGGGGATTGTCTACAATGAGCAGTTCTTC

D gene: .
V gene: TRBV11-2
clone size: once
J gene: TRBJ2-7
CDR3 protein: CASSLGQSYPLSYEQYF
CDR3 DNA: TGTGCCAGCAGCTTAGGACAATCCTACCCCCTCTCCTACGAGCAGTACTTC

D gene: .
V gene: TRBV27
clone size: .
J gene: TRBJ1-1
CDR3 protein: CASSTGGEAFF
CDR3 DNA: TGTGCCAGCAGTACGGGTGGCGAAGCTTTCTTT

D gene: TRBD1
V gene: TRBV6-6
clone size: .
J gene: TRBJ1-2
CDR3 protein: CASSSRQGRKLSGYTF
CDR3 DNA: TGTGCCAGCAGTTCCCGACAGGGTCGTAAGTTGAGTGGCTACACCTTC

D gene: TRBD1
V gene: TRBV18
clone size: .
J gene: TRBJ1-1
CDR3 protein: CASSPRGPGTEAFF
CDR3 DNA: TGTGCCAGCTCACCGAGGGGGCCCGGCACTGAAGCTTTCTTT

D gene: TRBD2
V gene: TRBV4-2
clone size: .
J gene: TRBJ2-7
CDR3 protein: CASSQLTGSGGSSYEQYF
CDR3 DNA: TGTGCCAGCAGCCAGCTCACGGGTAGCGGGGGGTCCTCCTACGAGCAGTACTTC

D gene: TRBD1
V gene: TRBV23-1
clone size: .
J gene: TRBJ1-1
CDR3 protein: CASSQWWDRGSTGTEAFF
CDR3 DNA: TGCGCCAGCAGTCAATGGTGGGACAGGGGGTCTACGGGGACTGAAGCTTTCTTT

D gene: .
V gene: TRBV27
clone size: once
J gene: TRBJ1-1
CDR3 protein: CASSRKSWGRPNTEAFF
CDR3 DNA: TGTGCCAGCAGTCGCAAATCCTGGGGCAGACCCAACACTGAAGCTTTCTTT

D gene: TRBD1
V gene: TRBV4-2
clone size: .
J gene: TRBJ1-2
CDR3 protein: CASSQESPGQGGGYTF
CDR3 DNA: TGTGCCAGCAGCCAAGAATCCCCGGGACAGGGTGGGGGCTACACCTTC

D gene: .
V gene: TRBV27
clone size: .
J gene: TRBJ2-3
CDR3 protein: CASSAKGALTDTQYF
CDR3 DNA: TGTGCCAGCAGTGCTAAGGGAGCACTCACAGATACGCAGTATTTT

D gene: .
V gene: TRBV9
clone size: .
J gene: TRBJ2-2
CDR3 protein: CASSPFDRGTGELFF
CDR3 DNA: TGTGCCAGCAGTCCCTTCGACCGAGGGACCGGGGAGCTGTTTTTT

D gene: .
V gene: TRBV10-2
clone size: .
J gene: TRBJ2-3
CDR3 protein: CASSDGGSTDTQYF
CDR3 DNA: TGCGCCAGCAGTGATGGCGGTAGCACAGATACGCAGTATTTT

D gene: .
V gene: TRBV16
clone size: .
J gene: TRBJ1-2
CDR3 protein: CASSQLGRDYGYTF
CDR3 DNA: TGTGCCAGCAGCCAACTGGGCAGGGACTATGGCTACACCTTC

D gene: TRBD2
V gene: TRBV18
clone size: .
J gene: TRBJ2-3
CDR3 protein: CASSPRAASSGGDTQYF
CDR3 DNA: TGTGCCAGCTCACCAAGGGCCGCGTCTAGCGGGGGAGATACGCAGTATTTT

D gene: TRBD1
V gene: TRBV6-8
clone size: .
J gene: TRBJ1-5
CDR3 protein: CAIFRDRHQPQHF
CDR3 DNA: TGTGCCATATTCCGGGACAGGCATCAGCCCCAGCATTTT

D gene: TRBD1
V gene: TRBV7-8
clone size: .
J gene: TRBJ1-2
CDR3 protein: CASSLVVFEGARGYTF
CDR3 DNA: TGTGCCAGCAGCTTAGTGGTATTTGAGGGGGCGCGAGGCTACACCTTC

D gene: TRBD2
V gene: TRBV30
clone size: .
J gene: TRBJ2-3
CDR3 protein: CAWGRTSGMGDTQYF
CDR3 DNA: TGTGCCTGGGGGAGGACTAGCGGGATGGGAGATACGCAGTATTTT

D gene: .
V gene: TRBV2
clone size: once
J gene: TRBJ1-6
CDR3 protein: CASIQGVGSPLHF
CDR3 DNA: TGTGCCAGCATACAGGGTGTCGGTTCACCCCTCCACTTT

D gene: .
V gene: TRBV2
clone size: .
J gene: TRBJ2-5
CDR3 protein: CASSWGGGQETQYF
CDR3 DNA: TGTGCCAGCAGTTGGGGAGGAGGCCAAGAGACCCAGTACTTC

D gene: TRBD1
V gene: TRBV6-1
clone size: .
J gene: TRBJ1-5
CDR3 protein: CATWRDRGNQPQHF
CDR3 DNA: TGTGCCACCTGGCGGGACAGGGGAAATCAGCCCCAGCATTTT

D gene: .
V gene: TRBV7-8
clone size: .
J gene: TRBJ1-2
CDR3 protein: CASSLVGTTNYGYTF
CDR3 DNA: TGTGCCAGCAGCTTAGTGGGGACAACTAACTATGGCTACACCTTC

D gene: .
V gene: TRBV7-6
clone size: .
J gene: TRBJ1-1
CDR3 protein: CASSLGPGEVNTEAFF
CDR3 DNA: TGTGCCAGCAGCTTAGGACCGGGGGAGGTGAACACTGAAGCTTTCTTT

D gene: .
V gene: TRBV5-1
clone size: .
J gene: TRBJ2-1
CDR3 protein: CASMVVTGSYNEQFF
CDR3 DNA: TGCGCCAGCATGGTTGTTACTGGCTCCTACAATGAGCAGTTCTTC

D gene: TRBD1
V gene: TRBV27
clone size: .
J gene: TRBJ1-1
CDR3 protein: CASRNQWTGTGGLAFF
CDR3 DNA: TGTGCCAGCAGGAACCAGTGGACCGGGACAGGAGGTTTAGCTTTCTTT

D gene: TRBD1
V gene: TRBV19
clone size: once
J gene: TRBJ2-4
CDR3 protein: CASSIVGGQGKNIQYF
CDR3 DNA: TGTGCCAGTAGTATAGTAGGCGGACAGGGAAAAAACATTCAGTACTTC

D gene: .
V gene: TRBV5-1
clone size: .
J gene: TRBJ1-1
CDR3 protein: CASTVEGPLNTEAFF
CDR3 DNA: TGCGCCAGCACCGTGGAGGGGCCGTTGAACACTGAAGCTTTCTTT

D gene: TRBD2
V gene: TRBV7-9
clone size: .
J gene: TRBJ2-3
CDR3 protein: CASRTRRETDTQYF
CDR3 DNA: TGTGCATCCCGGACTAGGCGGGAGACAGATACGCAGTATTTT

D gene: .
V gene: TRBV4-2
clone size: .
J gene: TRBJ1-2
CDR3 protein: CASSQDILSDYGYTF
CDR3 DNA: TGTGCCAGCAGCCAAGATATCCTGAGCGACTATGGCTACACCTTC

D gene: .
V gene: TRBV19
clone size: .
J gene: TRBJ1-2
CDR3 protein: CASSISGEDGYTF
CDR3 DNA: TGTGCCAGTAGTATTTCGGGGGAGGATGGCTACACCTTC

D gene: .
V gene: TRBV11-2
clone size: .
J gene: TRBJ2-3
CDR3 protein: CASSLLGRTDTQYF
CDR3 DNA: TGTGCCAGCAGCCTCCTGGGGAGAACAGATACGCAGTATTTT

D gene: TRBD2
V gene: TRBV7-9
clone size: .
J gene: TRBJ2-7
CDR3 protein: CASSPLRASGDYEQYF
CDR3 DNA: TGTGCCAGCAGCCCCCTGAGAGCTAGCGGGGATTACGAGCAGTACTTC